The 29 T cell receptor beta chains given below trace back to one sample, sequenced in a study of OX40 agonist ivuxolimab in advanced cancers. Assay used: immunoSEQ multiplex PCR; TCRdb lists only in-frame clones, some missing. The table records roughly 86,000 clones, 75% to 95% of them present only once. The sample consisted of CD4+ or CD8+ T cells sorted from blood, taken in a trial of the OX40 agonist ivuxolimab. The receptors come from an adult with an advanced solid tumor such as melanoma, head and neck, liver or kidney cancer.

The genes are TRBV6-1 and TRBJ2-1; 9 bases fit TRBD1. CDR3 length equals 15 residues. The germline gives CDR1 MNHNS, CDR2 SASEGT. V gave up 4 bases and J gave up 6 bases; unmatched junction bases: 7. The DNA for the CDR3 is TGTGCCAGCAGTGGCTACAGGGGGCTGGGCAATGAGCAGTTCTTC. It codes for CASSGYRGLGNEQFF.

The genes are TRBV9 and TRBJ1-1; D gene unclear. Germline loops: CDR1 SGDLS, CDR2 YYNGEE. V lost 3 bases and J 1 base, leaving 10 bases between the germline ends. The CDR3 is 14 amino acids. The CDR3 sequence is CASSASTRNTEAFF. CDR3 coding DNA: TGTGCCAGCAGCGCCTCGACGAGGAACACTGAAGCTTTCTTT.

This clone occurred once. This sequence joins TRBV5-4 and TRBJ2-1; no reliable D call. The CDR3 contains 13 residues. Germline assignment: CDR1 SGHNT and CDR2 YYREEE (reference sequence). V shed 3 bases and J shed 8 bases, with 12 bases lying between them. CDR3 sequence (DNA): TGTGCCAGCAGCTATGGATATTACGATGAGCAGTTCTTC. This codes for CASSYGYYDEQFF.

This chain links TRBV6-5 with TRBJ1-5; the D gene is possibly TRBD1 (6 bases). The CDR3 consists of 12 residues. The germline gives CDR1 MNHEY, CDR2 SVGAGI. The V end was cut by 6 bases, the J end by 7 bases, with 10 bases between. The chain's CDR3 is CASSSRGQPQHF. DNA for the CDR3: TGTGCCAGCAGCTCCAGGGGACAGCCCCAGCATTTT.

This chain uses TRBV5-4 with TRBJ1-3; D remains unclear. Trimming removed 0 bases at V and 1 base at J, with 8 bases between. Germline loops: CDR1 SGHNT, CDR2 YYREEE (reference sequence). This CDR3 has 15 amino acids. The CDR3 region has the DNA TGTGCCAGCAGCTTGGATCATAGGTCTGGAAACACCATATATTTT. This gives the protein CASSLDHRSGNTIYF.

The J gene is TRBJ1-2, the V gene TRBV4-2, with D tentatively TRBD1 (6 bases). Trimming shortened V by 1 base and J by 2 bases, and 14 bases separated the two germline ends. The CDR3 sequence is 16 residues long. Germline V gene sequence: CDR1 LGHNA, CDR2 YNFKEQ. Written as DNA, the CDR3 is TGTGCCAGCAGCCAAGCGGACAGCTGGGGGAACTATGGCTACACCTTC. This encodes CASSQADSWGNYGYTF.

This chain links TRBV4-1 with TRBJ2-2, with D uncertain. The CDR3 is 19 residues long. CDR1 is MGHRA and CDR2 is YSYEKL in the germline V gene. Deletions cut 0 bases from V and 1 base from J, with 18 bases between. CDR3 in amino acids: CASSQDAGNPFLNTGELFF. The CDR3 region has the DNA TGCGCCAGCAGCCAAGATGCAGGAAATCCCTTTTTGAACACCGGGGAGCTGTTTTTT.

The chain employs TRBV21-1 and TRBJ2-5; TRBD2, the table's D call, was not compared with the DNA. TRBV21-1 is reported as a pseudogene. The CDR3 has 18 residues. CDR3 coding DNA: TGTGCCAGCATTTTAAGGGCCAGAGCGGGTTGTTCCTTCGAGACCCAGTACTTC. The encoded protein is CASILRARAGCSFETQYF.

The rearrangement links TRBV5-4 to TRBJ2-7; D might be TRBD1 (6 bases). Trimming removed 3 bases at V and 3 bases at J, with 10 bases between. The CDR3 length is 13 residues. Per germline, CDR1 SGHNT and CDR2 YYREEE (reference sequence). CDR3 sequence: CASSSDRIYEQYF. The CDR3, as DNA: TGTGCCAGCAGCTCGGACAGAATCTACGAGCAGTACTTC. The variable domain in full, with the rest retrieved from reference TRBV5-4 and TRBJ2-7, is ETGVTQSPTHLIKTRGQQVTLRCSSQSGHNTVSWYQQALGQGPQFIFQYYREEENGRGNFPPRFSGLQFPNYSSELNVNALELDDSALYLCASSSDRIYEQYFGPGTRLTVT.

This chain connects TRBV21-1 to TRBJ1-3. TRBV21-1 has pseudogene status. This CDR3 region has 16 residues. The CDR3: CASTPRTGSSGNTIYF. For the CDR3, the DNA is TGTGCCAGCACCCCTAGGACGGGTAGCTCTGGAAACACCATATATTTT.

This chain connects TRBV10-3 to TRBJ2-3; 10 nucleotides match TRBD2. V was clipped by 1 base and J by 5 bases; unmatched bases: 6. CDR3 size: 16 residues. Germline V lookup: CDR1 ENHRY, CDR2 SYGVKD. This CDR3 is CAISELSGGAGDTQYF. The CDR3 coding sequence is TGTGCCATCAGTGAGTTAAGCGGGGGGGCCGGAGATACGCAGTATTTT.

CDR3 sequence reads: CASIGSGNNNEQFF. The CDR3 nucleotides read TGTGCCAGCATCGGGAGCGGCAATAACAATGAGCAGTTCTTC. V gene TRBV28 combines with J gene TRBJ2-1; the D gene is possibly TRBD2 (6 bases). Trimming left V 7 bases short and J 5 bases short, with 15 bases between. Per the germline V gene, CDR1 is MDHEN and CDR2 is SYDVKM. CDR3 length: 14 amino acids.

Comment on this clone: Relative to the germline gene, one junction end is altered; a read error may explain this. The sample has other DNA sequences that encode this CDR3 too. The chain combines TRBV19 with TRBJ1-6; D not certain. CDR1 and CDR2 from the germline V gene are LNHDA and SQIVND (reference sequence). This CDR3 is built from 13 residues. The CDR3 here is CASSIAFNSPLHF. CDR3 DNA sequence: TGCGCCAGTAGTATAGCCTTCAATTCACCCCTCCACTTT.

The J gene is TRBJ1-1, the V gene TRBV5-1; D uncertain. Germline V gene data show CDR1 as SGHRS and CDR2 as YFSETQ. The CDR3 is 15 residues long. V lost 1 base, J lost 3 bases, and 13 bases lay in between. CDR3: CASSLTGGRDTEAFF. The CDR3 DNA reads as TGCGCCAGCAGCTTGACGGGCGGGAGGGACACTGAAGCTTTCTTT.

This clone appeared a single time. The V call is TRBV2, the J call TRBJ1-1; D call uncertain. The V gene's germline CDR1 is SNHLY and CDR2 FYNNEI. CDR3 size: 13 residues. V gave up 3 bases and J gave up 3 bases, with 8 bases separating them. CDR3 DNA sequence: TGTGCCAGCAGTGAGACCCGGGACACTGAAGCTTTCTTT. This translates into CASSETRDTEAFF.

This chain uses TRBV28 with TRBJ1-2; the match to TRBD1 covers 7 bases. Per germline, CDR1 MDHEN and CDR2 SYDVKM. V lost 6 bases and J lost 7; bases outside the gene matches: 20. This CDR3 is built from 17 residues. CDR3 amino acids: CASSPTGANFLVGGYTF. DNA for the CDR3: TGTGCCAGCAGCCCTACAGGGGCCAATTTTTTAGTCGGTGGCTACACCTTC.

The chain uses TRBV5-4 and TRBJ1-3; TRBD1 aligns across 9 bases. CDR3 size: 16 residues. Losses at the gene ends were 0 bases for V and 7 bases for J; bases not matched to a gene: 8. The V gene's germline CDR1 is SGHNT and CDR2 YYREEE (reference sequence). DNA of the CDR3: TGTGCCAGCAGCTTGGTGCCGGGACAGGGTCTGAACACCATATATTTT. Its translation is CASSLVPGQGLNTIYF.

The chain has TRBV7-7 and TRBJ1-3, with D uncertain. V was cut by 1 base and J by 7 bases, with 8 bases left in between. The CDR3 has 13 amino acids. CDR1 SSHAT and CDR2 FNYEAQ come from the germline V gene (reference sequence). In DNA form, the CDR3 reads TGTGCCAGCAGCTTAGGACCGCTCAACACCATATATTTT. Amino acid sequence: CASSLGPLNTIYF.

The chain uses TRBV20-1 and TRBJ2-7; D remains ambiguous. Germline lookup yields CDR1 DFQATT and CDR2 SNEGSKA (reference sequence). This CDR3 comprises 11 residues. Trimming shortened V by 5 bases and J by 2 bases, and 7 bases separated the two germline ends. Here the CDR3 reads CSAYDTYEQYF. The CDR3 bases are TGCAGTGCTTATGATACCTACGAGCAGTACTTC.

This rearrangement joins TRBV7-6 to TRBJ2-2; weak D call: TRBD2 (6 bases). V was cut by 0 bases and J by 7 bases, with 6 bases left in between. The CDR3 loop spans 13 amino acids. Germline V lookup: CDR1 SGHVS, CDR2 FNYEAQ. CDR3 in DNA: TGTGCCAGCAGCTTAGCGCGGGGCGGGGAGCTGTTTTTT. Amino acids: CASSLARGGELFF. The full variable domain, completed using reference TRBV7-6 and TRBJ2-2, is GAGVSQSPRYKVTKRGQDVALRCDPISGHVSLYWYRQALGQGPEFLTYFNYEAQQDKSGLPNDRFSAERPEGSISTLTIQRTEQRDSAMYRCASSLARGGELFFGEGSRLTVL.

This rearrangement joins TRBV7-8 to TRBJ1-5, with TRBD1 identical over 7 bases. The CDR3 has 15 amino acids. Germline assignment: CDR1 SGHVS and CDR2 FQNEAQ. V lost 4 bases and J lost 1; bases outside the gene matches: 4. CDR3 bases: TGTGCCAGCAGCTCGACAGGGTTGAGCAATCAGCCCCAGCATTTT. It translates to CASSSTGLSNQPQHF.

This chain uses TRBV19 with TRBJ1-1; D uncertain. Germline V gene data show CDR1 as LNHDA and CDR2 as SQIVND (reference sequence). CDR3 length: 13 residues. V was trimmed by 6 bases and J by 0 bases, leaving 8 bases between them. CDR3 nucleotides: TGTGCCAGTAGCCTTCGTATGAACACTGAAGCTTTCTTT. This sequence encodes CASSLRMNTEAFF.

The chain has TRBV5-6 and TRBJ2-3; 9 bases line up with TRBD1. V lost 0 bases and J lost 4; bases outside the gene matches: 6. CDR3 length equals 16 residues. CDR1 and CDR2 from the germline V gene are SGHDT and YYEEEE. CDR3 residues: CASSLVGTGSPDTQYF. The CDR3 nucleotides are TGTGCCAGCAGCTTGGTCGGGACAGGGTCCCCAGATACGCAGTATTTT.

The chain couples TRBV27 to TRBJ1-2, with 8 bases aligning to TRBD1. CDR1 and CDR2 (germline): MNHEY, SMNVEV (reference sequence). This CDR3 spans 14 amino acids. J lost 4 bases, V lost 5 bases, and 6 bases had no gene match. CDR3 in DNA: TGTGCCAGCAGTCGACAGGGGCGGTTCTATGGCTACACCTTC. It specifies CASSRQGRFYGYTF.

V usage is TRBV5-1 and J usage is TRBJ1-1; TRBD1 aligns across 8 bases. In germline, CDR1 is SGHRS, CDR2 YFSETQ. Germline trimming cut 4 bases from V and 5 bases from J; bases unmatched to any gene: 10. This CDR3 comprises 15 residues. This chain's CDR3 is CASSVREQGGTEAFF. The CDR3 nucleotides read TGCGCCAGCAGCGTCAGAGAACAGGGGGGGACTGAAGCTTTCTTT.

The V gene is TRBV7-2, the J gene TRBJ2-3; D is unresolved. Looked up from germline, CDR1 is SGHTA and CDR2 is FQGNSA. V lost 3 bases and J lost 0, with 4 bases in between. The CDR3 loop spans 13 amino acids. The CDR3 is CASSLGSTDTQYF. CDR3 DNA sequence: TGTGCCAGCAGCTTGGGAAGCACAGATACGCAGTATTTT.

The chain combines TRBV4-1 with TRBJ2-7; 7 bases map to TRBD2. With V trimmed by 0 bases and J by 3 bases, 8 bases remained unmatched. The germline V gene encodes CDR1 MGHRA and CDR2 YSYEKL. The CDR3 runs to 16 residues. This CDR3 reads CASSQDRASGLYEQYF. The DNA for the CDR3 is TGCGCCAGCAGCCAAGATAGGGCTAGCGGCCTCTACGAGCAGTACTTC.

J is TRBJ1-2 and V is TRBV9, with 10 bases lining up with TRBD1. CDR3 size: 15 residues. Trimming removed 5 bases from V and 2 bases from J; junction bases left unmatched: 6. Per germline, CDR1 SGDLS and CDR2 YYNGEE. CDR3 loop: CASSMGQGINYGYTF. CDR3 in DNA: TGTGCCAGCAGTATGGGACAGGGGATCAACTATGGCTACACCTTC.

This chain connects TRBV5-1 to TRBJ2-5, with 7 bases that match TRBD2. Germline CDR1 SGHRS, CDR2 YFSETQ. The CDR3 length is 15 residues. Germline trimming cut 3 bases from V and 4 bases from J; bases unmatched to any gene: 9. The CDR3 region is CASSSNAGVPETQYF. The CDR3 nucleotides are TGCGCCAGCAGCTCCAACGCGGGGGTACCAGAGACCCAGTACTTC.